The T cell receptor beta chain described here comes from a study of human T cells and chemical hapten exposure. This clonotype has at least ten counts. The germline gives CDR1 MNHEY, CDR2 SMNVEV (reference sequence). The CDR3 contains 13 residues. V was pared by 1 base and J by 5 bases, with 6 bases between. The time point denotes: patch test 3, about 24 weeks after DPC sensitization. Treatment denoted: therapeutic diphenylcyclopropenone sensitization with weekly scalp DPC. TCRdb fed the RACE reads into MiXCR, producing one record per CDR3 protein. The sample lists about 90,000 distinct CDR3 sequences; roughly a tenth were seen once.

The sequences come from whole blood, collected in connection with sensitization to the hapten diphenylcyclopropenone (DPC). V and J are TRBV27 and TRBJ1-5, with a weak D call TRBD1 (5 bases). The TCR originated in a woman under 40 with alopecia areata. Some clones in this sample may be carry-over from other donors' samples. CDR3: CASSLLGDQPQHF. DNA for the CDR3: TGTGCCAGCAGTTTATTGGGGGATCAGCCCCAGCATTTT.